This TCR beta chain is from a study of blood T cells in healthy people across ages. Findings and limits, study-wide: Changes in expanded clonotypes were possibly confounded, as the CMV status of donors was unknown.

The use of a sample-barcoded 5' primer and a J-beta primer mix characterized a second PCR of about 6 to 11 cycles. Each CDR3 protein gets one entry after TCRdb re-called the 5' RACE reads with MiXCR. The profile covers more than 700,000 distinct CDR3 sequences, with less than 70% appearing a single time and about 38% taken by the ten largest. The CDR3 runs 13 residues. Trimming stripped 4 bases from V and 0 bases from J, with 10 bases between. Germline V gives CDR1 SQVTM, CDR2 ANQGSEA. This clonotype was counted a few times. Its matching antigen is unknown. The rearrangement links TRBV29-1 to TRBJ2-7; D may be TRBD1 (5 bases). Sequenced: blood. This sequence originates from a man aged 80 or over in good health. The DNA of the CDR3 is TGCAGCGTTGCCAGGGTGGACTCCTACGAGCAGTACTTC. This codes for CSVARVDSYEQYF.